This T cell receptor (beta chain) is drawn from a study of cytomegalovirus exposure and HLA in healthy donors. Points from the study as a whole: It was confirmed in vitro that three of the CMV-associated chains were specific for CMV antigens.

Donors had nominal health at sampling but likely had unrecorded immune exposures. V lost 3 bases, J lost 4 bases, and 7 bases lay in between. CDR1 and CDR2 from the germline V gene are MDHEN and SYDVKM. The CDR3 runs 13 residues. Primers: 60 Vbeta forward and 13 Jbeta reverse. Assay used: immunoSEQ multiplex PCR; TCRdb lists only in-frame clones, some missing. There are some 100,000 clones in the sample; 81% occur only once, and 1.2% lies in the top ten. About this clone: What it binds is unknown.

Sequencing was carried out using PBMCs. The chain links TRBV28 to TRBJ1-5; D remains unclear. The clonotype originates from a girl aged 2-10 years in good health and CMV-seropositive. The CDR3 is CASSFRENQPQHF. CDR3 DNA: TGTGCCAGCAGTTTTCGAGAGAATCAGCCCCAGCATTTT. Full variable domain (missing parts from reference TRBV28 and TRBJ1-5): DVKVTQSSRYLVKRTGEKVFLECVQDMDHENMFWYRQDPGLGLRLIYFSYDVKMKEKGDIPEGYSVSREKKERFSLILESASTNQTSMYLCASSFRENQPQHFGDGTRLSIL.